The 4 T cell receptor beta chains listed next were all sequenced from one sample in a study of blood T cell repertoires in COVID-19. Data came from immunoSEQ multiplex PCR; TCRdb stores just in-frame clones and leaves some out. The sample carries under 250,000 clones, 88% recorded once. The sequencing sample was made of peripheral blood. These receptors originate from a woman aged 60-75 years with acute or convalescent COVID-19.

The chain carries TRBV6-5 and TRBJ1-4; TRBD1 is a possible D gene (5 bases). Per germline, CDR1 MNHEY and CDR2 SVGAGI. V dropped 7 bases and J dropped 0 bases, with 9 bases sitting between them. The CDR3 has 14 amino acids. This chain's CDR3 is CASKSGTTNEKLFF. Written as DNA, the CDR3 is TGTGCCAGCAAGTCAGGGACAACTAATGAAAAACTGTTTTTT.

The genes are TRBV28 and TRBJ1-4; a weak D match, TRBD1 (5 bases). Deletions cut 2 bases from V and 8 bases from J, with 15 bases between. The CDR3 has 15 residues. CDR1 is MDHEN, CDR2 SYDVKM, per germline. The CDR3 sequence is CASSLRGGTKEKLFF. CDR3 DNA sequence: TGTGCCAGCAGTTTAAGGGGCGGCACGAAGGAAAAACTGTTTTTT. The complete variable domain, with remaining parts taken from reference TRBV28 and TRBJ1-4, reads DVKVTQSSRYLVKRTGEKVFLECVQDMDHENMFWYRQDPGLGLRLIYFSYDVKMKEKGDIPEGYSVSREKKERFSLILESASTNQTSMYLCASSLRGGTKEKLFFGSGTQLSVL.

The genes are TRBV10-3 and TRBJ1-1; perhaps TRBD1 as D (5 bases). CDR3 length equals 15 residues. Germline CDR1 reads ENHRY; CDR2 reads SYGVKD. V dropped 4 bases and J dropped 1 base, with 13 bases sitting between them. The CDR3 sequence is CAISVDGAGNTEAFF. CDR3 nucleotide sequence: TGTGCCATCAGTGTAGATGGGGCCGGGAACACTGAAGCTTTCTTT.

The chain couples TRBV14 to TRBJ1-3, with D perhaps matching TRBD1 (5 bases). V was clipped by 1 base and J by 1 base, with 11 bases between them. CDR3 length: 16 amino acids. CDR1 and CDR2 from the germline V gene are SGHDN and FVKESK. CDR3 in amino acids: CASSQATRVSGNTIYF. The CDR3, as DNA: TGTGCCAGCAGCCAAGCTACCAGGGTATCTGGAAACACCATATATTTT.